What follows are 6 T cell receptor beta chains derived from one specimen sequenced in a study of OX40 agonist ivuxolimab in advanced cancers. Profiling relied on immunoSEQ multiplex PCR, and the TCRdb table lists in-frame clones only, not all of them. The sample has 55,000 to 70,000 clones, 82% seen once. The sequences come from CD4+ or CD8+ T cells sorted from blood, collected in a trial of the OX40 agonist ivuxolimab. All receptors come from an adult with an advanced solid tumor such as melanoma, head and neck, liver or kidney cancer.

This chain's CDR3 is CASSRTSGRARNEQFF. For the CDR3, the DNA is TGTGCCAGCAGTCGGACTAGCGGGAGGGCCCGAAATGAGCAGTTCTTC. The chain carries TRBV2 and TRBJ2-1; TRBD2 matches at 15 bases. Germline values: CDR1 SNHLY, CDR2 FYNNEI. The CDR3 runs 16 residues. With 5 bases clipped from V and 7 bases from J, the junction kept 6 bases outside the gene matches.

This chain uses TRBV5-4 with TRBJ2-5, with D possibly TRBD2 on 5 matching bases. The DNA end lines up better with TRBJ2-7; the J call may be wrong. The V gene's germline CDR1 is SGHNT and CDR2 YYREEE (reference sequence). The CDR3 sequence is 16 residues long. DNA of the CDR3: TGTGCCAGCAGCTTGCTATTCGGGAAGGATCTCTACGAGCAGTACTTC. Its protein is CASSLLFGKDLYEQYF.

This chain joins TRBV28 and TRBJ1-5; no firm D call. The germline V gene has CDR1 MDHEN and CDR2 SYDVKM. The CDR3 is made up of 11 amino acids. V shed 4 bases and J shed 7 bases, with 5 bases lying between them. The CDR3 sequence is CASSYKQPQHF. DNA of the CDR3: TGTGCCAGCAGTTACAAGCAGCCCCAGCATTTT.

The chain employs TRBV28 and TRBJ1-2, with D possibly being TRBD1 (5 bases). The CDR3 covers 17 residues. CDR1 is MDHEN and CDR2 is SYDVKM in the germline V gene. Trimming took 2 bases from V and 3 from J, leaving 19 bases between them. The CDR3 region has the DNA TGTGCCAGCAGTTTAACTCTCTCGGCAGGGAGGGACTATGGCTACACCTTC. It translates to CASSLTLSAGRDYGYTF.

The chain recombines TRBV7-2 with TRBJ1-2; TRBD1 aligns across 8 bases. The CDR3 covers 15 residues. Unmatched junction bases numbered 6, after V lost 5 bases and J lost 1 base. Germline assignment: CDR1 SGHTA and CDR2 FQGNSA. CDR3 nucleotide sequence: TGTGCCAGCAGCAACACAGGGGGTAATAACTATGGCTACACCTTC. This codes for CASSNTGGNNYGYTF.

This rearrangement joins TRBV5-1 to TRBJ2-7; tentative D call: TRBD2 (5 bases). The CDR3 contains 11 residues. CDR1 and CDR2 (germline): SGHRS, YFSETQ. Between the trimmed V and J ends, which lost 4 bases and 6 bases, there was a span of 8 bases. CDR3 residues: CASSHEGEQYV. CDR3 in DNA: TGCGCCAGCAGCCACGAGGGCGAGCAGTACGTC.